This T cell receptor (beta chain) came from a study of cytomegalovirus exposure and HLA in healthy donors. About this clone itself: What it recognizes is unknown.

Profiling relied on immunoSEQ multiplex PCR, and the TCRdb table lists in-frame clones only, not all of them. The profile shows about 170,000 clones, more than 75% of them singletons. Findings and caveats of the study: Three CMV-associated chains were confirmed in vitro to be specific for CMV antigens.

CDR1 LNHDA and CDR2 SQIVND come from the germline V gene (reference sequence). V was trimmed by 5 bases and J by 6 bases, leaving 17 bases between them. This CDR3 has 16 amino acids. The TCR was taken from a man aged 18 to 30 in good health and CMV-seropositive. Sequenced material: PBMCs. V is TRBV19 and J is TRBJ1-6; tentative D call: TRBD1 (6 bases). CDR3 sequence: CASSLGLGQLNSPLHF. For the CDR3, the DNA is TGTGCCAGTAGTCTTGGGTTAGGACAGCTTAATTCACCCCTCCACTTT.